This T cell receptor (beta chain) was observed in a study of T cells after yellow fever vaccination. Whole-study findings and limits: A minor fraction of clonotypes spanned both CD4 and CD8 compartments.

In the case of this clonotype: The antigen remains unidentified.

Each CDR3 protein gets one entry after TCRdb re-called the 5' RACE reads with MiXCR. The sample holds about 260,000 distinct CDR3 sequences, around 13% seen once. The TCR comes from a man aged 25 to 45 who received the YFV17D yellow fever vaccine. The material was CD4+ T cells sorted from PBMCs, obtained 45 days after the yellow fever booster vaccination.

This CDR3 is CASRQGGSDTQYF. The CDR3, as DNA: TGCGCCAGTAGACAGGGAGGATCAGATACGCAGTATTTT. V usage is TRBV10-2 and J usage is TRBJ2-3; D might be TRBD1 (7 bases). Germline V gene sequence: CDR1 WSHSY, CDR2 SAAADI. There are 13 residues in the CDR3. V dropped 9 bases and J dropped 4 bases, with 14 bases sitting between them.